The clone carrying this T cell receptor beta chain has a count of ten or more. Its antigen is not identified. This entry comes from a study of T cell repertoires in cytomegalovirus infection. Study-wide context: Indicated by public TCR beta signatures were CMV infection and matching HLA type. Study-wide findings and caveats: HLA-C-restricted CMV-specific TCR beta clonotypes prevailed in the ex vivo response. People with CMV and the relevant HLA were identified by cumulative public TCR beta family frequency.

This CDR3 region has 14 residues. CDR1 and CDR2 from the germline V gene are SGHTA and FQGNSA. Trimming shortened V by 5 bases and J by 0 bases, and 11 bases separated the two germline ends. TCRdb fed the reads into MiXCR, producing one record per CDR3 protein. The top ten hold about a tenth of the sample, which has around 130,000 distinct CDR3 sequences, roughly 9% seen once. The source of this sequence is a human donor in good health (CMV status not recorded). Some clones in this sample may be carry-over from other donors' samples. Sequenced sample: PBMCs. The V call is TRBV7-2, the J call TRBJ2-7, with a possible D match to TRBD1 (7 bases). This chain's CDR3 is CASSPEGASYEQYF. The DNA of the CDR3 is TGTGCCAGCAGCCCGGAGGGGGCCTCCTACGAGCAGTACTTC.